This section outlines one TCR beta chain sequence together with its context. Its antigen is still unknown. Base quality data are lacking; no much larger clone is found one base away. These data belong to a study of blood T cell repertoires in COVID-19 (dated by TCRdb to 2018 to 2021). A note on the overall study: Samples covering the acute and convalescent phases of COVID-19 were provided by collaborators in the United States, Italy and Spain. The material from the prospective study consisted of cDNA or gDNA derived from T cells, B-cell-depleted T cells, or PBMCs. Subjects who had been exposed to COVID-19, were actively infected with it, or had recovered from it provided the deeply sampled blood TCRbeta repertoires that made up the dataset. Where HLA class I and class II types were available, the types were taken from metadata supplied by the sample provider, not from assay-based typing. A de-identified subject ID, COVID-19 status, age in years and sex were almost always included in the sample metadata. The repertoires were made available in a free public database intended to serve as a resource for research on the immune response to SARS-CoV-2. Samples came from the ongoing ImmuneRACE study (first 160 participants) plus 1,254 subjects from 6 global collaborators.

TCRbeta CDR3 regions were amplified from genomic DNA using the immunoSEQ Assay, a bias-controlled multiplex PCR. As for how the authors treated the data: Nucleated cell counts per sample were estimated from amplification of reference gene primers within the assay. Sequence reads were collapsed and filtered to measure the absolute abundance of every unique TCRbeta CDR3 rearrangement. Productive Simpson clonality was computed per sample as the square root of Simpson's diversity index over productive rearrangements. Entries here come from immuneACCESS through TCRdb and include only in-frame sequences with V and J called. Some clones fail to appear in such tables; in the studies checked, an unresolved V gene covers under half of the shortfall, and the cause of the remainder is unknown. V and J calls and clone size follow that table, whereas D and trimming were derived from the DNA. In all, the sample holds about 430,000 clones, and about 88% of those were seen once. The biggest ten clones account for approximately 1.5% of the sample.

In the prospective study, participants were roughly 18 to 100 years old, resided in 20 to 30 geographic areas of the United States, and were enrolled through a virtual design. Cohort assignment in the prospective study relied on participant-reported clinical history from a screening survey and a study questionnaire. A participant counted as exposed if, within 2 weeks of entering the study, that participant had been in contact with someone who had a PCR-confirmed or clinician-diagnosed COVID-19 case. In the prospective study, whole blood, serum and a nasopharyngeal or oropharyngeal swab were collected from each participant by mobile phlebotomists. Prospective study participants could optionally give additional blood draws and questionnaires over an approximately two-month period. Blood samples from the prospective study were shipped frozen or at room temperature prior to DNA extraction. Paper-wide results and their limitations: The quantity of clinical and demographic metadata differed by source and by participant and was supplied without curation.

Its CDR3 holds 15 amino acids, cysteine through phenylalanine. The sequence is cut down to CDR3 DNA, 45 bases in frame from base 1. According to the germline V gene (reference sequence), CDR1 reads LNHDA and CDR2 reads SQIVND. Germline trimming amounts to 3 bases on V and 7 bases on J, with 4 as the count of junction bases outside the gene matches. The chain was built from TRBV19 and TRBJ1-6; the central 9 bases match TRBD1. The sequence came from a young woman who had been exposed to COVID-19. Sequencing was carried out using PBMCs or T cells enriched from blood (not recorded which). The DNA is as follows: TGTGCCAGTAGTATGGGGGACAGGGCGAATTCACCCCTCCACTTT. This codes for CASSMGDRANSPLHF.